This T cell receptor (beta chain) was captured by sequencing in a study of identifying expanded T cells in peripheral blood. Findings of the study overall: Over about two and four weeks, about 15 and 18 clones changed, versus around 1.2 between replicates. Across healthy donors, higher total template counts meant significantly greater roughly 2-week count variance.

V lost 6 bases, J lost 3 bases, and 11 bases lay in between. The germline V gene has CDR1 MNHEY and CDR2 SVGAGI. The CDR3 totals 13 residues. A word on this clone: Its target is not known.

Clones were sequenced by immunoSEQ multiplex PCR, and TCRdb holds only the in-frame ones, with some missing. The sample holds about 100,000 clones, around 85% seen once. Healthy donors had no documented immune events, such as infections, while sampled. Source material: blood. The chain couples TRBV6-5 to TRBJ2-5, with D perhaps TRBD2 (6 bases). This TCR derives from a person aged 18-70 years in good health. In DNA form, the CDR3 reads TGTGCCAGCAGCCGGGACTCAGAAGAGACCCAGTACTTC. Residues: CASSRDSEETQYF.